This TCR beta chain was profiled in a study of blood T cell repertoires in COVID-19. As for the study in general: Sources were T cells, B-cell-depleted T cells, or PBMCs; the material itself was cDNA or gDNA.

TCRdb's table, derived via immunoSEQ multiplex PCR, lists solely in-frame clones and lacks some. Seen here are approximately 90,000 clones, around 85% observed once, and the top ten hold around 3%. The V segment lost 0 bases and the J segment 4 bases; nucleotides outside the gene matches: 18. The CDR3 covers 20 residues. The germline V gene has CDR1 LGHNA and CDR2 YSLEER. The sample consisted of peripheral blood. The receptor comes from a man aged 50 to 60 with acute or convalescent COVID-19. V gene TRBV4-3 combines with J gene TRBJ2-5, with 9 bases lining up with TRBD1. The CDR3 bases are TGCGCCAGCAGCCAAGATGTGACAGGACAGGGGCGAAAGATGGCAGAGACCCAGTACTTC. Translating it yields CASSQDVTGQGRKMAETQYF.